The 17 T cell receptor beta chains below all came from one sample that was sequenced in a study of blood T cell repertoires in COVID-19. The table came from immunoSEQ multiplex PCR; TCRdb's copy has only in-frame clones and leaves some out. The table has 150,000 to 250,000 clones, approximately 82% seen once. The sequenced sample was peripheral blood. Receptor source: a human donor with acute or convalescent COVID-19. The donor label of this sample is uncertain.

V usage is TRBV7-9 and J usage is TRBJ2-7; 7 bases align to TRBD2. CDR3 length: 13 residues. J lost 4 bases, V lost 4 bases, and 4 bases had no gene match. From germline, CDR1 is SEHNR and CDR2 FQNEAQ (reference sequence). The CDR3 bases are TGTGCCAGCAGCTACGGGGGGACGTACGAGCAGTACTTC. This sequence encodes CASSYGGTYEQYF.

This chain uses TRBV28 with TRBJ1-2; D not certain. The length of the CDR3 is 15 residues. Germline V gene data show CDR1 as MDHEN and CDR2 as SYDVKM. V was shortened by 1 base and J by 8 bases, with 17 bases between the two germline ends. The CDR3 loop is CASSLFAGSVRGYTF. CDR3 coding DNA: TGTGCCAGCAGTTTATTTGCAGGCTCGGTTAGGGGCTACACCTTC.

This chain links TRBV28 with TRBJ1-4; 7 nucleotides line up with TRBD1. The trim removed 3 bases at V and 7 bases at J, leaving 5 bases unmatched. Germline V gene sequence: CDR1 MDHEN, CDR2 SYDVKM. The CDR3 is 14 amino acids. Here the CDR3 DNA reads TGTGCCAGCAGTTTGACCGGGACAGCTGAAAAACTGTTTTTT. Translating it yields CASSLTGTAEKLFF.

V gene TRBV6-5 combines with J gene TRBJ1-2; possibly TRBD1 for D (6 bases). The germline V and J ends were trimmed by 0 bases and 8 bases, with 13 bases remaining between them. Germline assignment: CDR1 MNHEY and CDR2 SVGAGI. There are 14 residues in the CDR3. The CDR3 DNA sequence: TGTGCCAGCAGTTACTCGCGGGCAGGGGAGGGCTACACCTTC. Amino acids: CASSYSRAGEGYTF.

This chain uses TRBV2 with TRBJ2-1; TRBD2 matches at 11 bases. Germline trimming cut 4 bases from V and 9 bases from J; bases unmatched to any gene: 5. From germline, CDR1 is SNHLY and CDR2 FYNNEI. CDR3 length equals 14 residues. DNA for the CDR3: TGTGCCAGCAGTGTTTTAGCGGGAGGGTCTGAGCAGTTCTTC. Translation: CASSVLAGGSEQFF.

The gene calls are TRBV5-8 and TRBJ2-7; tentatively, D is TRBD2 (12 bases). Germline loops: CDR1 SGHTS, CDR2 YDEGEE. Trimming removed 4 bases from V and 2 bases from J, with 28 bases in between. The CDR3 consists of 19 residues. The CDR3 here is CASSPRDRGTSGYPYEQYF. CDR3 coding DNA: TGTGCCAGCAGCCCCCGGGACAGGGGGACTAGCGGGTACCCCTACGAGCAGTACTTC.

This clone was found many times. The chain recombines TRBV7-6 with TRBJ2-6, with 7 bases matching TRBD1. The CDR3 extends over 16 amino acids. From germline, CDR1 is SGHVS and CDR2 FNYEAQ. After removal of 1 base from V and 4 bases from J, the junction contained 4 bases not matched to a gene. The CDR3, as DNA: TGTGCCAGCAGCTTAGGGGGGACAGCCGGGGCCAACGTCCTGACTTTC. Its translation is CASSLGGTAGANVLTF.

This chain joins TRBV7-3 and TRBJ2-6; TRBD1 aligns across 10 bases. V lost 4 bases to trimming and J lost 4 bases; unmatched junction nucleotides: 7. The CDR3 extends over 17 amino acids. The germline V gene has CDR1 SGHTA and CDR2 FQGTGA. The CDR3 bases are TGTGCCAGCAGCTCGGGACAGGGGTTGTACGGGGCCAACGTCCTGACTTTC. Protein: CASSSGQGLYGANVLTF.

The gene calls are TRBV14 and TRBJ2-5; 7 bases are a match to TRBD2. The CDR3 extends over 15 amino acids. Germline V gives CDR1 SGHDN, CDR2 FVKESK. Losses at the gene ends were 4 bases for V and 4 bases for J; bases not matched to a gene: 9. The CDR3 sequence is CASSLYAGAPETQYF. The DNA of the CDR3 is TGTGCCAGCAGCCTCTACGCGGGAGCGCCAGAGACCCAGTACTTC.

This sequence joins TRBV5-4 and TRBJ1-2; tentative D call: TRBD1 (6 bases). Germline CDR1 and CDR2: SGHNT and YYREEE (reference sequence). CDR3 length: 13 residues. Trimming stripped 0 bases from V and 6 bases from J, with 9 bases between. CDR3 protein: CASSLAGVDGYTF. CDR3 coding DNA: TGTGCCAGCAGCTTGGCAGGGGTAGATGGCTACACCTTC.

This clone was observed once. The rearrangement uses TRBV6-5 and TRBJ2-7; TRBD1 matches 7 bases. V was clipped by 3 bases and J by 6 bases; unmatched bases: 5. The CDR3 contains 13 residues. Germline loops: CDR1 MNHEY, CDR2 SVGAGI. DNA of the CDR3: TGTGCCAGCAGTTATGCCGGGACAGTCGAGCAGTACTTC. Its protein product is CASSYAGTVEQYF.

The chain employs TRBV5-1 and TRBJ1-2; 9 nucleotides line up with TRBD1. The germline V gene encodes CDR1 SGHRS and CDR2 YFSETQ. Trimming took 4 bases from V and 2 from J; bases not matched to a gene: 6. This CDR3 comprises 15 residues. CDR3 DNA: TGCGCCAGCAGCCCTTACAGGGGGCACAACTATGGCTACACCTTC. This encodes CASSPYRGHNYGYTF.

V gene TRBV2 combines with J gene TRBJ2-1, with 8 bases matching TRBD2. The germline V gene encodes CDR1 SNHLY and CDR2 FYNNEI. The CDR3 sequence is 14 residues long. Germline trimming cut 6 bases from V and 2 bases from J; bases unmatched to any gene: 3. CDR3: CASRLAAPYNEQFF. Written as DNA, the CDR3 is TGTGCCAGCAGACTAGCGGCCCCCTACAATGAGCAGTTCTTC.

The chain uses TRBV2 and TRBJ2-1, with 8 bases identical to TRBD2. The junction had 7 bases not matched to a gene; V was cut back by 4 bases and J by 8 bases. The germline gives CDR1 SNHLY, CDR2 FYNNEI. The CDR3 has 14 amino acids. The CDR3 DNA reads TGTGCCAGCAGTGCCCGGGAGGGGTTCGATGAGCAGTTCTTC. Translating it yields CASSAREGFDEQFF.

The chain recombines TRBV24-1 with TRBJ1-5; D might be TRBD1 (5 bases). CDR1 KGHDR and CDR2 SFDVKD come from the germline V gene. Trimming pared 5 bases from V and 0 bases from J, leaving 10 bases between. The CDR3 consists of 15 residues. CDR3 nucleotide sequence: TGTGCCACCAGTGGTGGACATCTTAGCAATCAGCCCCAGCATTTT. This sequence encodes CATSGGHLSNQPQHF.

The rearrangement links TRBV19 to TRBJ1-5; D possibly corresponds to TRBD1 (5 bases). V lost 6 bases and J lost 7, with 16 bases in between. This CDR3 contains 14 residues. CDR1 and CDR2 (germline): LNHDA, SQIVND (reference sequence). CDR3 in DNA: TGTGCCAGTAGCCCATGGGGGAGGGACCAGCCCCAGCATTTT. Its protein is CASSPWGRDQPQHF. Full variable domain (missing parts from reference TRBV19 and TRBJ1-5): DGGITQSPKYLFRKEGQNVTLSCEQNLNHDAMYWYRQDPGQGLRLIYYSQIVNDFQKGDIAEGYSVSREKKESFPLTVTSAQKNPTAFYLCASSPWGRDQPQHFGDGTRLSIL.

The CDR3 here is CAISDGRGTDTQYF. The CDR3 DNA reads as TGTGCCATCAGTGACGGCAGGGGCACAGATACGCAGTATTTT. The V call is TRBV10-3, the J call TRBJ2-3; possibly TRBD1 for D (5 bases). The CDR3 is 14 amino acids. The V gene's germline CDR1 is ENHRY and CDR2 SYGVKD. Between the trimmed V and J ends, which lost 3 bases and 1 base, there was a span of 8 bases.